Described below is a single TCR beta chain sequence and its context. The target antigen is unknown. The PCR made use of 60 Vbeta and 13 Jbeta primers. The table came from immunoSEQ multiplex PCR; TCRdb's copy has only in-frame clones and leaves some out. The sample includes over 150,000 clones, 77% seen only once; the top ten take 3.7%. The sample comes from a study of cytomegalovirus exposure and HLA in healthy donors. Findings and limits, study-wide: There was a cluster of highly shared sequence variants that was likely a sequencing artifact. In a later analysis, V- and J-gene trimming of beta chains associated with a DCLRE1C missense variant, replicated independently.

Trimming removed 7 bases from V and 4 bases from J; junction bases left unmatched: 6. The germline V gene has CDR1 MNHEY and CDR2 SVGAGI. CDR3 size: 13 residues. The receptor was isolated from a man younger than 40 in good health and CMV-seropositive. This chain links TRBV6-5 with TRBJ1-2; 7 positions agree with TRBD1. The material sequenced was PBMCs. CDR3 in DNA: TGTGCCAGCAAGGCAGGGGGTTTCTATGGCTACACCTTC. The encoded protein is CASKAGGFYGYTF.